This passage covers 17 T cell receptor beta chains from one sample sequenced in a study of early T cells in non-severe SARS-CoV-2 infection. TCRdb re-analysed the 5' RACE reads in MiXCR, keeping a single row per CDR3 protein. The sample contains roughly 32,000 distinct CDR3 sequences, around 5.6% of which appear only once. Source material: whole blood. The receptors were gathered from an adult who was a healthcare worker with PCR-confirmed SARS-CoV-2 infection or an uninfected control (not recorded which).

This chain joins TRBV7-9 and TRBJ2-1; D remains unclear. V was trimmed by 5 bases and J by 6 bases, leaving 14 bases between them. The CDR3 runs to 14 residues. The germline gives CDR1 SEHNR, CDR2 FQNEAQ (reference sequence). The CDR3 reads CASSLDTNSNEQFF. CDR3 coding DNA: TGTGCCAGCAGCCTAGATACAAACAGCAATGAGCAGTTCTTC.

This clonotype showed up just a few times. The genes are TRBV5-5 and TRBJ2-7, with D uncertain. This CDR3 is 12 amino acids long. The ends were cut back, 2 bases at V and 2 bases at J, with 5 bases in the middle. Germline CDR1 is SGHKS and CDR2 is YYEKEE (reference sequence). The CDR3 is CASSFAPYEQYF. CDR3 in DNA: TGTGCCAGCAGCTTTGCCCCCTACGAGCAGTACTTC.

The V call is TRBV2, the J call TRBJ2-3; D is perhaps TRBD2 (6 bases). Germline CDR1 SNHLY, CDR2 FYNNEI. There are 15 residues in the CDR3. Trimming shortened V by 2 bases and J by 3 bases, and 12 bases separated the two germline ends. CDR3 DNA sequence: TGTGCCAGCAGTGAATGGGACTTGGGTACAGATACGCAGTATTTT. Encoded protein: CASSEWDLGTDTQYF.

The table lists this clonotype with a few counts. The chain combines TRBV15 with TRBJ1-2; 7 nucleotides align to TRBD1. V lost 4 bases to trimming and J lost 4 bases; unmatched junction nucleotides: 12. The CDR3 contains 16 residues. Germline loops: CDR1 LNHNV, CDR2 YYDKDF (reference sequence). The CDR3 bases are TGTGCCACCAGCACCCCAGGGACAGAAAGAACCTATGGCTACACCTTC. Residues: CATSTPGTERTYGYTF.

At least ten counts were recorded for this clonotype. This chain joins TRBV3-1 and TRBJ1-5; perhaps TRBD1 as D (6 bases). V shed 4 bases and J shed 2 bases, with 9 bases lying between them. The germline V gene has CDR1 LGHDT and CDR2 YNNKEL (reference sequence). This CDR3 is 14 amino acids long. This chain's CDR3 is CASSRTVGNQPQHF. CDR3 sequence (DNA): TGTGCCAGCAGCCGGACAGTGGGCAATCAGCCCCAGCATTTT.

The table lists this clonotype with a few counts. CDR3: CASSLRNSNQPQHF. The CDR3 bases are TGTGCCAGCAGTTTACGGAATAGCAATCAGCCCCAGCATTTT. This rearrangement joins TRBV28 to TRBJ1-5; D gene ambiguous. V dropped 2 bases and J dropped 0 bases, with 5 bases sitting between them. The germline gives CDR1 MDHEN, CDR2 SYDVKM. The CDR3 is 14 amino acids.

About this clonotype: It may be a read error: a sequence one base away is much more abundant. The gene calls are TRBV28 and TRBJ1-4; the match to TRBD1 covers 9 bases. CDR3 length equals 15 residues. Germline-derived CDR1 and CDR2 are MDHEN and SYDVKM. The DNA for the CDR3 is TGTGCCAGCAGTTTAATCGGACAGGGGAATGAAAAACTGTCTTTT. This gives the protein CASSLIGQGNEKLSF.

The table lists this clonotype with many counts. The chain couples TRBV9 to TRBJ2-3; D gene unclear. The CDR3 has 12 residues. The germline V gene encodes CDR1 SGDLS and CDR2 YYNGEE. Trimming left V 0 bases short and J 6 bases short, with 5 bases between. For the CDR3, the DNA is TGTGCCAGCAGCGTAGGAGTGGATACGCAGTATTTT. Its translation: CASSVGVDTQYF.

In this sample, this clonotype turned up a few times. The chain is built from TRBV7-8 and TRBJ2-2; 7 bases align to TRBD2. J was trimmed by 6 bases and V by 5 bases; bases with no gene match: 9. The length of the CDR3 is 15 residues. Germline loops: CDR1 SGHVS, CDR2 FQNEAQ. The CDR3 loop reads CASSQGRVRAGELFF. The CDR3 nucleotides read TGTGCCAGCAGCCAAGGGAGGGTTAGGGCCGGGGAGCTGTTTTTT.

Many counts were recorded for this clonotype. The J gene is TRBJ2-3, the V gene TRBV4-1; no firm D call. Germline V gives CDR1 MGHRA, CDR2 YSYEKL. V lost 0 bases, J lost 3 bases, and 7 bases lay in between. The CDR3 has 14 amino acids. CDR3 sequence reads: CASSQDRGTDTQYF. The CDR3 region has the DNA TGCGCCAGCAGCCAAGACCGAGGAACAGATACGCAGTATTTT.

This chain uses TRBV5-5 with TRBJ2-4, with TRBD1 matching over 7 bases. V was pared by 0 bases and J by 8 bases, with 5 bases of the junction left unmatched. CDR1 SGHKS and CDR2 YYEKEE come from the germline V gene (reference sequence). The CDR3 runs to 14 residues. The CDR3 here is CASSLEGARYIQYF. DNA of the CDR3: TGTGCCAGCAGCTTGGAGGGGGCGCGTTACATTCAGTACTTC.

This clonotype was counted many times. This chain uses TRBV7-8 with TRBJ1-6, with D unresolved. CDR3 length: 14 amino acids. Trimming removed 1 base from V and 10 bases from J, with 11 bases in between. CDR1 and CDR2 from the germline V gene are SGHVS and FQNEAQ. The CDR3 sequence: CASSLVAMQSPLHF. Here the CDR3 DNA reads TGTGCCAGCAGCTTAGTGGCCATGCAGTCACCCCTCCACTTT. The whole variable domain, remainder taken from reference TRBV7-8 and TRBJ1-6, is GAGVSQSPRYKVAKRGQDVALRCDPISGHVSLFWYQQALGQGPEFLTYFQNEAQLDKSGLPSDRFFAERPEGSVSTLKIQRTQQEDSAVYLCASSLVAMQSPLHFGNGTRLTVT.

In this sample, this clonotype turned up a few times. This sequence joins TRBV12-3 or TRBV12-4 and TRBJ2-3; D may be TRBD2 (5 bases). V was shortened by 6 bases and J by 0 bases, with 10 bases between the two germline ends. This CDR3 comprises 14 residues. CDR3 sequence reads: CASSGVFSTDTQYF. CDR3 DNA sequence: TGTGCCAGCAGCGGGGTATTTAGCACAGATACGCAGTATTTT.

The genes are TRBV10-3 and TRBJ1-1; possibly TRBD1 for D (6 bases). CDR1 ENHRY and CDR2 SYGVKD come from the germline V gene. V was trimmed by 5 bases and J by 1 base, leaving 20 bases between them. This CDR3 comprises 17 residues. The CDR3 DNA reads TGTGCCATCAGTCCCGCCCGATTGGGGGGCGGGAACACTGAAGCTTTCTTT. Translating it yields CAISPARLGGGNTEAFF.

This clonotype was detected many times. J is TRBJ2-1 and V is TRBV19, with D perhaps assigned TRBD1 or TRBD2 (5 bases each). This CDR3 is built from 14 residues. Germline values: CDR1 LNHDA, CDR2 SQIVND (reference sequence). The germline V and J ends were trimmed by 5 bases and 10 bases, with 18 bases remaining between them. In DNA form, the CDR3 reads TGTGCCAGTAGTCAAGGGACGGTAACAAGAGAGCAGTTCTTC. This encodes CASSQGTVTREQFF. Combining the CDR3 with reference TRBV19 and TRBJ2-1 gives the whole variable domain DGGITQSPKYLFRKEGQNVTLSCEQNLNHDAMYWYRQDPGQGLRLIYYSQIVNDFQKGDIAEGYSVSREKKESFPLTVTSAQKNPTAFYLCASSQGTVTREQFFGPGTRLTVL.

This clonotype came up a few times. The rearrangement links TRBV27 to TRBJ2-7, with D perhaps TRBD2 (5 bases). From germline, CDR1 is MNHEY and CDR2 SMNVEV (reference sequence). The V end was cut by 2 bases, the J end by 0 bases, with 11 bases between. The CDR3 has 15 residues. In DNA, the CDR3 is TGTGCCAGCAGTTTAGGAGGCGGGCCCTCCTACGAGCAGTACTTC. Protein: CASSLGGGPSYEQYF.

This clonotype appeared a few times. The DNA of the CDR3 is TGTGCCAGCAGCTTTCGAGGTTCCGAGCAGTACTTC. Its translation is CASSFRGSEQYF. The chain links TRBV5-4 to TRBJ2-7; no clear D. The V and J ends lost 2 bases and 6 bases respectively, with 9 bases between them. The CDR3 has 12 residues. CDR1 and CDR2 (germline): SGHNT, YYREEE (reference sequence).